These T cell receptor beta chains were read from a single sample in a study of blood T cell repertoires in COVID-19. Clones were read by immunoSEQ multiplex PCR, and TCRdb kept only the in-frame ones, dropping some. The data show about 340,000 clones, with roughly 90% seen just once and 7.1% held by the top ten. Sequencing used peripheral blood. Source of these receptors: a woman in her sixties with COVID-19, enrolled during active disease. Each CDR3 is given with its conserved first and last residue. The order of the fields is D gene, clone size, J gene, V gene, CDR3 protein, CDR3 DNA. D genes are given only for firm matches. Clone size, where shown, is once, few, many, or a class for clones that have expanded.

>-|-|TRBJ2-3|TRBV11-3
CASSLVGGASDTQYF
TGTGCCAGCAGCTTAGTCGGGGGTGCGTCGGATACGCAGTATTTT
>-|-|TRBJ1-1|TRBV10-1
CASSEDSVGEAFF
TGCGCCAGCAGTGAGGACTCGGTTGGTGAAGCTTTCTTT
>-|-|TRBJ1-2|TRBV18
CASSPPGLKGYGYTF
TGTGCCAGCTCACCTCCGGGACTTAAGGGCTATGGCTACACCTTC
>TRBD1|-|TRBJ2-7|TRBV11-3
CASSWGGTGFSYEQYF
TGTGCCAGCAGCTGGGGGGGGACAGGGTTCTCCTACGAGCAGTACTTC
>TRBD1|once|TRBJ1-1|TRBV29-1
CSVQTGLTSNTEAFF
TGCAGCGTCCAGACAGGGCTTACTTCGAACACTGAAGCTTTCTTT
>-|-|TRBJ1-3|TRBV5-5
CASSAQMLSGNTIYF
TGTGCCAGCAGCGCACAGATGCTCTCTGGAAACACCATATATTTT
>TRBD1|few|TRBJ1-5|TRBV2
CASSEWVGGYQPQHF
TGTGCCAGCAGTGAATGGGTAGGGGGCTATCAGCCCCAGCATTTT
>TRBD1|few|TRBJ1-5|TRBV2
CASSGQGVRQPQHF
TGTGCCAGCAGCGGGCAGGGGGTTAGGCAGCCCCAGCATTTT
>-|-|TRBJ1-5|TRBV6-5
CASSLGGLGRPQHF
TGTGCCAGCAGTTTAGGGGGTCTTGGACGGCCCCAGCATTTT
>TRBD1|once|TRBJ1-2|TRBV19
CASWDSIYGYTF
TGTGCCAGTTGGGACAGCATCTATGGCTACACCTTC
>TRBD2|-|TRBJ2-3|TRBV19
CASSQRGGQDTQYF
TGTGCCAGTAGTCAGCGGGGGGGCCAAGATACGCAGTATTTT
>-|-|TRBJ1-5|TRBV5-1
CASSLGGTGNQPQHF
TGCGCCAGCAGCTTAGGGGGTACGGGCAATCAGCCCCAGCATTTT
>TRBD1|-|TRBJ1-5|TRBV19
CASKDRANQPQHF
TGTGCCAGTAAGGACAGGGCAAATCAGCCCCAGCATTTT
>-|-|TRBJ2-7|TRBV19
CASSIAGYSYEQYF
TGTGCCAGTAGTATCGCAGGGTACTCCTACGAGCAGTACTTC
>-|-|TRBJ1-6|TRBV7-9
CASSYTPDSPLHF
TGTGCCAGCAGTTATACACCCGATTCACCCCTCCACTTT
>TRBD1|few|TRBJ2-7|TRBV14
CASSQNTGAGYEQYF
TGTGCCAGCAGCCAAAATACAGGGGCCGGGTACGAGCAGTACTTC
>-|-|TRBJ1-5|TRBV5-1
CASSPGGNQPQHF
TGCGCCAGCAGCCCAGGGGGCAATCAGCCCCAGCATTTT
>TRBD1|-|TRBJ2-2|TRBV5-1
CASSWSGQGNTGELFF
TGCGCCAGCAGCTGGTCGGGACAGGGGAACACCGGGGAGCTGTTTTTT
>TRBD1|-|TRBJ2-7|TRBV7-6
CASSGYGLPAGGSGEQYF
TGTGCCAGCAGCGGTTACGGGTTGCCCGCAGGGGGCTCGGGGGAGCAGTACTTC
>TRBD1|-|TRBJ2-5|TRBV30
CAWRDRGWETQYF
TGTGCCTGGAGAGACAGGGGGTGGGAGACCCAGTACTTC
>-|-|TRBJ2-2|TRBV7-3
CASSLGTGTGELFF
TGTGCCAGCAGTCTTGGCACAGGGACCGGGGAGCTGTTTTTT
>TRBD1|-|TRBJ2-3|TRBV15
CATSRGQGLDTQYF
TGTGCCACCAGCAGGGGACAGGGTTTAGATACGCAGTATTTT
>-|-|TRBJ2-7|TRBV5-4
CASRRGGSYEQYF
TGTGCCAGCCGGCGTGGGGGGTCCTACGAGCAGTACTTC
>-|-|TRBJ2-6|TRBV2
CASSPPGRPGANVLTF
TGTGCCAGCAGCCCGCCAGGGCGGCCTGGGGCCAACGTCCTGACTTTC
>-|-|TRBJ2-7|TRBV7-2
CASSLEAVYEQYF
TGTGCCAGCAGCTTAGAGGCGGTTTACGAGCAGTACTTC
>TRBD2|-|TRBJ2-1|TRBV5-1
CASSDSGGSYEQFF
TGCGCCAGCAGTGACAGCGGGGGGAGCTATGAGCAGTTCTTC
>TRBD1|-|TRBJ2-7|TRBV5-1
CASSPDPGQGFYEQYF
TGCGCCAGCAGCCCTGATCCGGGACAGGGATTCTACGAGCAGTACTTC
>-|-|TRBJ2-5|TRBV5-1
CASSLREDSRLYQETQYF
TGCGCCAGCAGCTTGCGAGAAGACAGTAGACTCTACCAAGAGACCCAGTACTTC
>-|-|TRBJ2-1|TRBV10-1
CASSETRIYNEQFF
TGCGCCAGCAGTGAGACTAGGATTTACAATGAGCAGTTCTTC
>-|-|TRBJ2-7|TRBV30
CAWSARAGPAWVRQYF
TGTGCCTGGAGTGCCCGGGCGGGACCGGCTTGGGTACGGCAGTACTTC